A single T cell receptor (delta chain) is shown here with its context. Its antigen is not identified. Sequences come from RNA converted to cDNA by reverse transcription. CDR3 amplicons came from multiplex PCR with pooled V-gene forward and constant-region reverse primers. TCRdb redid clone calling on the multiplex PCR reads using CATT. Of 20,000 to 25,000 delta-chain clones listed, 25% to 35% are singletons. This record belongs to a study of Vδ1+ human thymocytes. The CDR3 sequence is 21 residues long. V was clipped by 1 base and J by 7 bases, with 34 bases between them. CDR1 TSWWSYY and CDR2 QGS come from the germline V gene. Overall study findings and caveats: Thymic TRG and TRD repertoires appeared highly polyclonal, with Gaussian CDR3 length distributions.

The chain has TRDV1 and TRDJ1, with a tentative D call TRDD2 (5 bases). The TCR was taken from a boy under three years old who had congenital heart surgery. The sequencing input was Vdelta1+ gamma-delta thymocytes from the thymus. Subset in this sample: FACS-sorted CD3+ TCRalphabeta- TCRVdelta1+ TCRVdelta2- thymocytes. The CDR3 DNA reads TGTGCTCTTGGGGAACCGGGGCCTGGCCTACTCGGACCCCGCAGAGTGGGTAAACTCATCTTT. Encoded protein: CALGEPGPGLLGPRRVGKLIF.